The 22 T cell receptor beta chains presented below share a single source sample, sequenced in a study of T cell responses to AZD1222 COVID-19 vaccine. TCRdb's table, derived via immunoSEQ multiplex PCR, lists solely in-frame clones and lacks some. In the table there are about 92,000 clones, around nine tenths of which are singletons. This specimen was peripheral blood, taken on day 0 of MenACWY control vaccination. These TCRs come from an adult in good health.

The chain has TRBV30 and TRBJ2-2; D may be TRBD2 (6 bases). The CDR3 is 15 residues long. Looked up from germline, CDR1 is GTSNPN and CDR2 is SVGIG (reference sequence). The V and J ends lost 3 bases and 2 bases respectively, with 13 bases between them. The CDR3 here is CAWSRNGGNTGELFF. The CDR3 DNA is TGTGCCTGGAGCCGGAACGGGGGTAACACCGGGGAGCTGTTTTTT.

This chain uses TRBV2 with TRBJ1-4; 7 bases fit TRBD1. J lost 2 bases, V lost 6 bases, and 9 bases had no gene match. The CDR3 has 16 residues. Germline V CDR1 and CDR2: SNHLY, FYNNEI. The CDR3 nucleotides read TGTGCCAGCAGGGCTAGGACAGGTGCTACTAATGAAAAACTGTTTTTT. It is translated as CASRARTGATNEKLFF. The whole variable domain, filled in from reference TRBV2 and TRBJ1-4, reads EPEVTQTPSHQVTQMGQEVILRCVPISNHLYFYWYRQILGQKVEFLVSFYNNEISEKSEIFDDQFSVERPDGSNFTLKIRSTKLEDSAMYFCASRARTGATNEKLFFGSGTQLSVL.

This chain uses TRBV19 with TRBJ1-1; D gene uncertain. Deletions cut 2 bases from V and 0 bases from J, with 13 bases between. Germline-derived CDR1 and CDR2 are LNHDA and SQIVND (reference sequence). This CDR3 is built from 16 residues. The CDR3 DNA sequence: TGTGCCAGTAGTATATGGCAGGATGGGCTGAACACTGAAGCTTTCTTT. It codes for CASSIWQDGLNTEAFF.

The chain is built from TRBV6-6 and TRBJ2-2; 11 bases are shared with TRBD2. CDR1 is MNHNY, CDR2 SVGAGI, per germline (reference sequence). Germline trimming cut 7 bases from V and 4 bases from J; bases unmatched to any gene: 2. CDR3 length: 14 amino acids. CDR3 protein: CASIGLAGTGELFF. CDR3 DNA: TGTGCCAGCATTGGACTAGCGGGCACCGGGGAGCTGTTTTTT.

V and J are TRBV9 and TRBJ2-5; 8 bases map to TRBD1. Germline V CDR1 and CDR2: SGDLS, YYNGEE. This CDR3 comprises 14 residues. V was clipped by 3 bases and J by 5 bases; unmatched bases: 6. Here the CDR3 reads CASSGQGSVETQYF. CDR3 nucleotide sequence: TGTGCCAGCAGCGGACAGGGGAGTGTGGAGACCCAGTACTTC.

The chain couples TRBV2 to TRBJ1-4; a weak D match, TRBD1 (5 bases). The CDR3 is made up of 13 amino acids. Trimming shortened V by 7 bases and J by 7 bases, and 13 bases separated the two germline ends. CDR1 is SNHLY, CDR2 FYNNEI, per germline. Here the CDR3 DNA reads TGTGCCAGCATTCGGGTCCAGGGTGAAAAACTGTTTTTT. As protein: CASIRVQGEKLFF.

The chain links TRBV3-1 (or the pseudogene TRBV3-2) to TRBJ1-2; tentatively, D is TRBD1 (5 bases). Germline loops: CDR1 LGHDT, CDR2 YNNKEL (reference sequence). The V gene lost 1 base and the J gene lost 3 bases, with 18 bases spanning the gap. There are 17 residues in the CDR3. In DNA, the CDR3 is TGTGCCAGCAGCCAAGGGCTCAAGGGAGGGGATTACTATGGCTACACCTTC. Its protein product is CASSQGLKGGDYYGYTF.

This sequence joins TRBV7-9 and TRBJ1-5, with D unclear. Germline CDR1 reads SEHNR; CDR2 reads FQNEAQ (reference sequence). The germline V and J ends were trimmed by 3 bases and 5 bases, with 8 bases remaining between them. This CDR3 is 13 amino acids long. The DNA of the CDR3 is TGTGCCAGCAGCTTGCTCCAAGATCAGCCCCAGCATTTT. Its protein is CASSLLQDQPQHF.

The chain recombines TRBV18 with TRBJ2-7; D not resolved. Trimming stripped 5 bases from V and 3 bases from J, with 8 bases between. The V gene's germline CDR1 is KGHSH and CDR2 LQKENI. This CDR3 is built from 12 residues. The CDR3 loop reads CASSATDYEQYF. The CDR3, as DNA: TGTGCCAGCTCAGCAACAGACTACGAGCAGTACTTC.

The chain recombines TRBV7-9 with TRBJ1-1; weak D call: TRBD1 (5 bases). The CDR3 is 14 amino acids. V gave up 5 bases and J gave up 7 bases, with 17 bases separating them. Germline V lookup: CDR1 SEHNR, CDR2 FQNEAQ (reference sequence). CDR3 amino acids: CASSRDPPGREAFF. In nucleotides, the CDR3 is TGTGCCAGCAGCCGGGACCCTCCGGGCCGTGAAGCTTTCTTT. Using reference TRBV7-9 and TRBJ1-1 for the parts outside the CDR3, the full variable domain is DTGVSQNPRHKITKRGQNVTFRCDPISEHNRLYWYRQTLGQGPEFLTYFQNEAQLEKSRLLSDRFSAERPKGSFSTLEIQRTEQGDSAMYLCASSRDPPGREAFFGQGTRLTVV.

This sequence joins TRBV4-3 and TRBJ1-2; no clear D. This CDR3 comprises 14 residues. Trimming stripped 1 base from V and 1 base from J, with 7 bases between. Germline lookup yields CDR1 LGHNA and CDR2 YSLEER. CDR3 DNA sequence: TGCGCCAGCAGCCAAGCGGCAGATAACTATGGCTACACCTTC. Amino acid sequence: CASSQAADNYGYTF.

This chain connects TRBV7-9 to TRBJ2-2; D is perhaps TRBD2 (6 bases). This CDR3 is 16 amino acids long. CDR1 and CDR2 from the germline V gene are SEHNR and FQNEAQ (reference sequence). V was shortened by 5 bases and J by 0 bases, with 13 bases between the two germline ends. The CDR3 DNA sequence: TGTGCCAGCAGCCCCCCGGCGGGGCCGAACACCGGGGAGCTGTTTTTT. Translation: CASSPPAGPNTGELFF.

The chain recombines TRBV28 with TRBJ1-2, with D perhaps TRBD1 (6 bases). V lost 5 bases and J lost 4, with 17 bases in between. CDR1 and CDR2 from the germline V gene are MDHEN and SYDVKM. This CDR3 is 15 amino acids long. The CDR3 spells CASSRGITLVYGYTF. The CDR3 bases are TGTGCCAGCAGTAGGGGGATTACCCTCGTCTATGGCTACACCTTC.

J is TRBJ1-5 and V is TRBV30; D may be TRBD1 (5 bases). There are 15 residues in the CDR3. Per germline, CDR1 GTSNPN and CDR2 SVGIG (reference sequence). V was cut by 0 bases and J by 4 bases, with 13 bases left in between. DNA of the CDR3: TGTGCCTGGAGTGTACGTGGGACCCAGAATCAGCCCCAGCATTTT. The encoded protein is CAWSVRGTQNQPQHF.

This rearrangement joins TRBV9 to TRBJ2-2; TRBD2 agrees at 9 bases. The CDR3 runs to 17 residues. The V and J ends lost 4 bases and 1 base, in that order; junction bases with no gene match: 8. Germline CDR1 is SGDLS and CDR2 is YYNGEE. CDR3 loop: CASSHRAGGKNTGELFF. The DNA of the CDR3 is TGTGCCAGCAGCCATAGGGCGGGAGGGAAGAACACCGGGGAGCTGTTTTTT.

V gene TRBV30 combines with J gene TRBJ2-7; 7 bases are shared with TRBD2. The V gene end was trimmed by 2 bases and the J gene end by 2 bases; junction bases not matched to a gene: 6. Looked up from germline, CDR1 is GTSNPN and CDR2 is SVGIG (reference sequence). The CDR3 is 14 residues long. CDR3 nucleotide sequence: TGTGCCTGGAGTTGGGGGGGGAGCACCTACGAGCAGTACTTC. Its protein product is CAWSWGGSTYEQYF.

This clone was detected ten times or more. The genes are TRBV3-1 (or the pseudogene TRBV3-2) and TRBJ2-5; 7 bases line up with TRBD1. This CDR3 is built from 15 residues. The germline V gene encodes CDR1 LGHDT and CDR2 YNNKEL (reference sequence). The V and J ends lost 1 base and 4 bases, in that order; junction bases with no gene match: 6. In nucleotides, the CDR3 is TGTGCCAGCAGCCAAGCGACCCCAGGGGGAGAGACCCAGTACTTC. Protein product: CASSQATPGGETQYF.

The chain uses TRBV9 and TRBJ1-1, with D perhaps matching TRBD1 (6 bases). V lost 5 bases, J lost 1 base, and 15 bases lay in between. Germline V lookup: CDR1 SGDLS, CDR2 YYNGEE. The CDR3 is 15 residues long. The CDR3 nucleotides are TGTGCCAGCAGTTTCAAACAGGGACAGAACACTGAAGCTTTCTTT. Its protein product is CASSFKQGQNTEAFF.

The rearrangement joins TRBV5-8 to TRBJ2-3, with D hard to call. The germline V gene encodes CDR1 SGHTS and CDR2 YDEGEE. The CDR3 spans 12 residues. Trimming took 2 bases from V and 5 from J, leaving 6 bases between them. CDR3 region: CASSLTIDTQYF. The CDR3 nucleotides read TGTGCCAGCAGCTTAACTATAGATACGCAGTATTTT.

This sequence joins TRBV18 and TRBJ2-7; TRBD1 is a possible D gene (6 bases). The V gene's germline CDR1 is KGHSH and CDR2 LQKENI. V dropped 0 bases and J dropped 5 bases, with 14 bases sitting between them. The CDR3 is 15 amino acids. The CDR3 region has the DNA TGTGCCAGCTCACCACCCCTCAGCAGGGGCAACGAGCAGTACTTC. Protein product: CASSPPLSRGNEQYF.

CDR3 in DNA: TGTGCCAGCAGCTTCGGGGCTTCGAACACCGGGGAGCTGTTTTTT. Translated, it gives CASSFGASNTGELFF. The J gene is TRBJ2-2, the V gene TRBV5-6; D possibly matches TRBD1 or TRBD2 (5 bases each). The germline CDR1 and CDR2 sequences are SGHDT and YYEEEE. The CDR3 has 15 amino acids. With 2 bases removed from V and 0 bases from J, the gap between germline ends came to 8 bases.

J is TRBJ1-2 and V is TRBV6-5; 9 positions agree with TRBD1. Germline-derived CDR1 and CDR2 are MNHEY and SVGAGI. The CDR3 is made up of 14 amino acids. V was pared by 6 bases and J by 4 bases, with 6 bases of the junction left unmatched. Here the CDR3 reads CASRIGTGLYGYTF. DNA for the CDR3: TGTGCCAGCAGGATCGGGACAGGGCTCTATGGCTACACCTTC.